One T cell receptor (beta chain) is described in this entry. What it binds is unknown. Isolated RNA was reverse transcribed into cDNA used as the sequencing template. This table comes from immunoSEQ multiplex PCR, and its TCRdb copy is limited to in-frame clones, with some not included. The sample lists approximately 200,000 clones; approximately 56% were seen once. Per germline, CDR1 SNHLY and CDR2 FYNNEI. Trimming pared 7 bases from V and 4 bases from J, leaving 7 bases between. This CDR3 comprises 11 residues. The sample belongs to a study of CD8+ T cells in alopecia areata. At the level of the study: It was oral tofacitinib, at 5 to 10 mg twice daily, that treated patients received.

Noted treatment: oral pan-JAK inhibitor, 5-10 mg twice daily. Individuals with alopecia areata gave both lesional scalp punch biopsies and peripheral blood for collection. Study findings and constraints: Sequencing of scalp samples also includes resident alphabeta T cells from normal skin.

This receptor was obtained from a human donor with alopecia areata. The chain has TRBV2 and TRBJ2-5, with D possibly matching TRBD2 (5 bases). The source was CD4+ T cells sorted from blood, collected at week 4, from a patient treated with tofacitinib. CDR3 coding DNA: TGTGCCAGCATCCGGGGAGAGACCCAGTACTTC. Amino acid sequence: CASIRGETQYF.